Presented here are 28 T cell receptor beta chains from one specimen sequenced in a study of blood T cell repertoires in COVID-19. Profiled with immunoSEQ multiplex PCR; TCRdb holds only in-frame clones, not every one. In the table there are over 60,000 clones, roughly 72% of which are singletons. Material: peripheral blood. These receptors came from a man in his sixties with COVID-19, enrolled during active disease.

On this clone: At one boundary the junction diverges from the germline segment, which might be a read error. This sequence joins TRBV6-6 and TRBJ2-7, with D perhaps matching TRBD2 (5 bases). The CDR3 extends over 12 amino acids. CDR1 MNHNY and CDR2 SVGAGI come from the germline V gene (reference sequence). CDR3 sequence reads: CASSSSSDEQYF. CDR3 DNA: TGTGCCAGCAGTTCTAGCTCCGACGAGCAGTACTTC.

This clone rates as medium-sized. The chain carries TRBV6-6 and TRBJ1-1, with unresolved D. Between the trimmed V and J ends, which lost 2 bases and 5 bases, there was a span of 15 bases. The CDR3 totals 15 residues. CDR1 is MNHNY, CDR2 SVGAGI, per germline (reference sequence). Written as DNA, the CDR3 is TGTGCCAGCAGTTACGTTTCGGTATTCATGACTGAAGCTTTCTTT. Its translation is CASSYVSVFMTEAFF.

This clone has more than one count but fewer than ten. V is TRBV9 and J is TRBJ1-3; D unresolved. This CDR3 has 13 amino acids. Looked up from germline, CDR1 is SGDLS and CDR2 is YYNGEE. V was cut by 4 bases and J by 2 bases, with 7 bases left in between. CDR3 sequence reads: CASSPGTGNTIYF. As DNA, the CDR3 is TGTGCCAGCAGCCCCGGGACTGGAAACACCATATATTTT.

This chain connects TRBV7-9 to TRBJ1-1; D not certain. This CDR3 has 14 amino acids. The germline gives CDR1 SEHNR, CDR2 FQNEAQ (reference sequence). The V and J ends lost 5 bases and 0 bases respectively, with 10 bases between them. The DNA of the CDR3 is TGTGCCAGCAGCACCCAGAATATGAACACTGAAGCTTTCTTT. Translation: CASSTQNMNTEAFF.

DNA of the CDR3: TGTGCCAGCAGTCCGGGGAACTACGAGCAGTACTTC. Translated: CASSPGNYEQYF. V is TRBV2 and J is TRBJ2-7; perhaps TRBD2 as D (5 bases). Germline CDR1 reads SNHLY; CDR2 reads FYNNEI. Trimming took 5 bases from V and 3 from J, leaving 8 bases between them. The CDR3 is 12 amino acids.

The sample holds a few counts of this clone. V is TRBV5-1 and J is TRBJ1-2, with 8 bases aligning to TRBD1. The CDR3 spans 15 residues. V was clipped by 7 bases and J by 6 bases; unmatched bases: 14. CDR1 and CDR2 (germline): SGHRS, YFSETQ. The CDR3 DNA sequence: TGCGCCAGCTCCACAGGGGGAGTAGGGGACGATGGCTACACCTTC. It encodes CASSTGGVGDDGYTF.

This chain joins TRBV29-1 and TRBJ2-5; D not certain. The CDR3 is 14 amino acids. The germline V gene has CDR1 SQVTM and CDR2 ANQGSEA. V was shortened by 0 bases and J by 0 bases, with 8 bases between the two germline ends. The CDR3 coding sequence is TGCAGCGTTGAAGACCCCTTATACCAAGAGACCCAGTACTTC. Translation gives CSVEDPLYQETQYF.

The V and J genes are TRBV20-1 and TRBJ2-1, with 11 bases fitting TRBD2. After removal of 3 bases from V and 8 bases from J, the junction contained 6 bases not matched to a gene. This CDR3 contains 14 residues. Germline loops: CDR1 DFQATT, CDR2 SNEGSKA (reference sequence). CDR3 bases: TGCAGTGCTAGTTCCACTAGCGGGAGCGATGAGCAGTTCTTC. Residues: CSASSTSGSDEQFF.

This chain's CDR3 is CASSVSGRMQETQYF. The CDR3, as DNA: TGTGCCAGCAGCGTAAGCGGGAGGATGCAAGAGACCCAGTACTTC. The J gene is TRBJ2-5, the V gene TRBV9; TRBD2 aligns across 9 bases. Germline values: CDR1 SGDLS, CDR2 YYNGEE. The CDR3 is 15 residues long. Trimming took 1 base from V and 2 from J; bases not matched to a gene: 3.

This clone showed up just a few times. The V gene is TRBV19, the J gene TRBJ1-5; 10 positions agree with TRBD1. Germline trimming cut 6 bases from V and 4 bases from J; bases unmatched to any gene: 6. CDR3 length: 15 amino acids. CDR1 is LNHDA, CDR2 SQIVND, per germline (reference sequence). CDR3 DNA: TGTGCCAGTAGGTCCTGGGACAGGGGTAATCAGCCCCAGCATTTT. Amino acids: CASRSWDRGNQPQHF. The full variable domain, with the rest looked up from reference TRBV19 and TRBJ1-5, is DGGITQSPKYLFRKEGQNVTLSCEQNLNHDAMYWYRQDPGQGLRLIYYSQIVNDFQKGDIAEGYSVSREKKESFPLTVTSAQKNPTAFYLCASRSWDRGNQPQHFGDGTRLSIL.

This clone was seen only once. This chain connects TRBV5-1 to TRBJ1-2; 7 bases are shared with TRBD1. The CDR3 runs 14 residues. The V segment lost 4 bases and the J segment 0 bases; nucleotides outside the gene matches: 3. Germline V gene sequence: CDR1 SGHRS, CDR2 YFSETQ. The CDR3 coding sequence is TGCGCCAGCAGCCAGCAGGGGGCTAACTATGGCTACACCTTC. This encodes CASSQQGANYGYTF.

This rearrangement joins TRBV7-9 to TRBJ2-7; 9 nucleotides agree with TRBD1. There are 16 residues in the CDR3. V lost 6 bases and J lost 2; bases outside the gene matches: 11. CDR1 and CDR2 (germline): SEHNR, FQNEAQ (reference sequence). The CDR3 here is CASSLKTDRGAYEQYF. The CDR3 bases are TGTGCCAGCAGTCTCAAAACGGACAGGGGAGCCTACGAGCAGTACTTC.

CDR3 coding DNA: TGTGCCAGTAGTATCGCCCAGGGGTACGAGCAGTACTTC. This encodes CASSIAQGYEQYF. V and J are TRBV19 and TRBJ2-7; possible D gene TRBD1, 6 bases. Between the trimmed V and J ends, which lost 3 bases and 4 bases, there was a span of 10 bases. The germline gives CDR1 LNHDA, CDR2 SQIVND (reference sequence). The length of the CDR3 is 13 residues. Full variable domain (rest looked up from reference TRBV19 and TRBJ2-7): DGGITQSPKYLFRKEGQNVTLSCEQNLNHDAMYWYRQDPGQGLRLIYYSQIVNDFQKGDIAEGYSVSREKKESFPLTVTSAQKNPTAFYLCASSIAQGYEQYFGPGTRLTVT.

V gene TRBV5-5 combines with J gene TRBJ2-5; D remains ambiguous. The V and J ends lost 2 bases and 4 bases respectively, with 9 bases between them. CDR3 length: 13 amino acids. Germline V CDR1 and CDR2: SGHKS, YYEKEE (reference sequence). The CDR3 coding sequence is TGTGCCAGCAGCTTCAACATAAGAGAGACCCAGTACTTC. Its protein is CASSFNIRETQYF.

V gene TRBV24-1 combines with J gene TRBJ1-1; tentatively, D is TRBD1 (6 bases). CDR3 length: 17 amino acids. V lost 3 bases, J lost 0 bases, and 16 bases lay in between. CDR1 and CDR2 (germline): KGHDR, SFDVKD. The CDR3 protein is CATSDPRQEVLNTEAFF. CDR3 bases: TGTGCCACCAGTGATCCGAGACAGGAAGTTCTGAACACTGAAGCTTTCTTT.

The chain is built from TRBV11-2 and TRBJ2-1; TRBD2 matches 9 bases. This CDR3 is built from 15 residues. CDR1 SGHAT and CDR2 FQNNGV come from the germline V gene. After removal of 4 bases from V and 5 bases from J, the junction contained 6 bases not matched to a gene. The CDR3 loop reads CASSSIAGADNEQFF. The CDR3 DNA reads TGTGCCAGCAGCTCGATAGCGGGGGCCGACAATGAGCAGTTCTTC.

The V call is TRBV27, the J call TRBJ2-7; the D is unclear. The length of the CDR3 is 14 residues. CDR1 MNHEY and CDR2 SMNVEV come from the germline V gene (reference sequence). V was cut by 2 bases and J by 1 base, with 9 bases left in between. As DNA, the CDR3 is TGTGCCAGCAGTTTACAGGTTGGGTCCTACGAGCAGTACTTC. It codes for CASSLQVGSYEQYF.

The J gene is TRBJ2-3, the V gene TRBV11-2; 9 positions agree with TRBD2. V lost 3 bases, J lost 4 bases, and 2 bases stayed unmatched. CDR1 is SGHAT and CDR2 is FQNNGV in the germline V gene. The CDR3 covers 14 residues. The CDR3 region has the DNA TGTGCCAGCAGCTTCCAGCGGGAGGCAGATACGCAGTATTTT. Protein sequence: CASSFQREADTQYF.

The rearrangement uses TRBV28 and TRBJ1-2; no definite D call. The V gene lost 7 bases and the J gene lost 1 base, with 16 bases spanning the gap. Per germline, CDR1 MDHEN and CDR2 SYDVKM. The CDR3 extends over 15 amino acids. CDR3 sequence reads: CASTEATSFNYGYTF. CDR3 nucleotides: TGTGCCAGCACCGAGGCTACATCCTTTAACTATGGCTACACCTTC.

V usage is TRBV28 and J usage is TRBJ1-2; TRBD1 matches at 7 bases. This CDR3 region has 14 residues. V trimming: 6 bases; J trimming: 4 bases; junction bases outside the gene matches: 8. CDR1 and CDR2 from the germline V gene are MDHEN and SYDVKM. In DNA, the CDR3 is TGTGCCAGCAGCCCGGGGCAGGGGGGCTATGGCTACACCTTC. Protein: CASSPGQGGYGYTF.

In this sample, this clone turned up a few times. The rearrangement joins TRBV9 to TRBJ2-3; perhaps TRBD2 as D (7 bases). This CDR3 has 17 amino acids. Germline CDR1 reads SGDLS; CDR2 reads YYNGEE. V was cut by 2 bases and J by 4 bases, with 20 bases left in between. The CDR3 is CASSVTLAAGAADTQYF. As DNA, the CDR3 is TGTGCCAGCAGCGTGACATTAGCGGCGGGGGCTGCAGATACGCAGTATTTT. The complete variable domain, with remaining parts taken from reference TRBV9 and TRBJ2-3, reads DSGVTQTPKHLITATGQRVTLRCSPRSGDLSVYWYQQSLDQGLQFLIQYYNGEERAKGNILERFSAQQFPDLHSELNLSSLELGDSALYFCASSVTLAAGAADTQYFGPGTRLTVL.

CDR3 in amino acids: CASSQGLGGIGNQPQHF. The CDR3 DNA reads as TGCGCCAGCAGCCAAGGTCTAGGAGGTATTGGCAATCAGCCCCAGCATTTT. The chain joins TRBV4-1 to TRBJ1-5; unclear D gene. Germline CDR1 reads MGHRA; CDR2 reads YSYEKL. V gave up 1 base and J gave up 2 bases, with 15 bases separating them. The CDR3 extends over 17 amino acids.

This chain uses TRBV23-1 with TRBJ1-1; D uncertain. TRBV23-1 has ORF status, its function being uncertain. The CDR3 has 14 amino acids. Between the trimmed V and J ends, which lost 6 bases and 6 bases, there was a span of 17 bases. The CDR3 DNA reads as TGCGCCAGCAGCTTCTATCGGAGGGCCCCTGAAGCTTTCTTT. Amino acid sequence: CASSFYRRAPEAFF.

The chain links TRBV2 to TRBJ1-4, with 7 bases matching TRBD1. The ends lost 7 bases at V and 12 bases at J; junction bases unmatched: 8. CDR1 is SNHLY, CDR2 FYNNEI, per germline. CDR3 length: 12 residues. CDR3 region: CASTTTGTELFF. CDR3 nucleotides: TGTGCCAGCACCACCACAGGGACAGAACTGTTTTTT.

This rearrangement joins TRBV5-6 to TRBJ2-5; D gene ambiguous. CDR3 size: 13 residues. CDR1 is SGHDT, CDR2 YYEEEE, per germline. Trimming stripped 2 bases from V and 4 bases from J, with 9 bases between. The DNA of the CDR3 is TGTGCCAGCAGCTTTACGGGTGGAGAGACCCAGTACTTC. It is translated as CASSFTGGETQYF.

The CDR3 DNA reads as TGTGCTAGTGGTTGGGGGGGATCTCTAGCCAAAAACATTCAGTACTTC. It encodes CASGWGGSLAKNIQYF. V and J are TRBV12-5 and TRBJ2-4; 7 nucleotides align to TRBD2. This CDR3 contains 16 residues. Trimming took 4 bases from V and 0 from J; bases not matched to a gene: 6. Looked up from germline, CDR1 is LGHNT and CDR2 is FRNRAP.

The V gene is TRBV24-1, the J gene TRBJ2-3, with a tentative D call TRBD1 (6 bases). Germline CDR1 is KGHDR and CDR2 is SFDVKD. Trimming cost V 12 bases and J 2 bases, with 17 bases left between them. The CDR3 is made up of 14 amino acids. The CDR3 DNA sequence: TGTGCCTCCGCCCCACAGGGATACACAGATACGCAGTATTTT. Translating gives CASAPQGYTDTQYF.

This clone was observed a handful of times. The chain is built from TRBV2 and TRBJ2-1, with D uncertain. The CDR3 sequence is 15 residues long. Germline V gene sequence: CDR1 SNHLY, CDR2 FYNNEI. Trimming shortened V by 0 bases and J by 6 bases, and 12 bases separated the two germline ends. The CDR3: CASSEARFPLNEQFF. The CDR3 DNA reads as TGTGCCAGCAGTGAAGCTCGTTTTCCCCTCAATGAGCAGTTCTTC. The full variable domain, with the rest looked up from reference TRBV2 and TRBJ2-1, is EPEVTQTPSHQVTQMGQEVILRCVPISNHLYFYWYRQILGQKVEFLVSFYNNEISEKSEIFDDQFSVERPDGSNFTLKIRSTKLEDSAMYFCASSEARFPLNEQFFGPGTRLTVL.